Below, 10 T cell receptor beta chains from the same sample are listed, as sequenced in a study of cytomegalovirus exposure and HLA in healthy donors. The PCR contained 60 Vbeta and 13 Jbeta primers. Data came from immunoSEQ multiplex PCR; TCRdb stores just in-frame clones and leaves some out. The sample contains 150,000 to 180,000 clones, about 80% of which appear only once. Sequenced sample: PBMCs. The origin of the receptors is a man aged 25-45 years in good health and CMV-seropositive.

This chain links TRBV9 with TRBJ2-3; D possibly corresponds to TRBD2 (6 bases). This CDR3 comprises 14 residues. V lost 0 bases and J 5 bases, leaving 10 bases between the germline ends. Per the germline V gene, CDR1 is SGDLS and CDR2 is YYNGEE. CDR3 nucleotide sequence: TGTGCCAGCAGCGTAGCTCTCGGGAGAGATACGCAGTATTTT. It yields the protein CASSVALGRDTQYF.

The V call is TRBV7-3, the J call TRBJ2-1; the match to TRBD2 covers 14 bases. The junction had 6 bases not matched to a gene; V was cut back by 0 bases and J by 8 bases. This CDR3 is built from 17 residues. Germline CDR1 SGHTA, CDR2 FQGTGA. The CDR3 bases are TGTGCCAGCAGCTTAACTGCGGGGACTAGCGGGAGTTATGAGCAGTTCTTC. Its protein product is CASSLTAGTSGSYEQFF.

This clone showed up just a few times. The V and J genes are TRBV5-1 and TRBJ1-5, with 10 bases lining up with TRBD1. The CDR3 covers 15 residues. Germline V CDR1 and CDR2: SGHRS, YFSETQ. Unmatched junction bases numbered 10, after V lost 7 bases and J lost 6 bases. In nucleotides, the CDR3 is TGCGCCAGCCAGCTGGGGACAGGGGAGGGTCAGCCCCAGCATTTT. Residues: CASQLGTGEGQPQHF. The entire variable domain, with the rest obtained from reference TRBV5-1 and TRBJ1-5, is as follows: KAGVTQTPRYLIKTRGQQVTLSCSPISGHRSVSWYQQTPGQGLQFLFEYFSETQRNKGNFPGRFSGRQFSNSRSEMNVSTLELGDSALYLCASQLGTGEGQPQHFGDGTRLSIL.

This clone has a handful of counts. The J gene is TRBJ2-5, the V gene TRBV7-8; D not resolved. V was trimmed by 5 bases and J by 1 base, leaving 11 bases between them. The CDR3 length is 14 residues. Germline lookup yields CDR1 SGHVS and CDR2 FQNEAQ. CDR3 nucleotides: TGTGCCAGCAGCCGAGAATACGGCCAAGAGACCCAGTACTTC. Its translation is CASSREYGQETQYF.

The V call is TRBV30, the J call TRBJ2-1; D uncertain. Germline V gene lookup returns CDR1 GTSNPN and CDR2 SVGIG (reference sequence). V was trimmed by 8 bases and J by 0 bases, leaving 8 bases between them. The length of the CDR3 is 12 residues. DNA of the CDR3: TGTGCCGGAGTCGACTCCTACAATGAGCAGTTCTTC. Residues: CAGVDSYNEQFF.

The chain carries TRBV27 and TRBJ2-3, with 11 bases fitting TRBD2. V was clipped by 4 bases and J by 0 bases; unmatched bases: 3. CDR3 length equals 16 residues. Looked up from germline, CDR1 is MNHEY and CDR2 is SMNVEV (reference sequence). The CDR3 sequence: CASSYRTSGSTDTQYF. CDR3 bases: TGTGCCAGCAGTTACAGGACTAGCGGGAGCACAGATACGCAGTATTTT.

The J gene is TRBJ2-3, the V gene TRBV7-3; TRBD2 aligns across 8 bases. After removal of 8 bases from V and 5 bases from J, the junction contained 21 bases not matched to a gene. Germline CDR1 reads SGHTA; CDR2 reads FQGTGA. There are 18 residues in the CDR3. The CDR3 loop is CASPPQGWTSRGRDTQYF. DNA for the CDR3: TGTGCCAGCCCGCCCCAGGGGTGGACTAGCAGGGGTAGAGATACGCAGTATTTT.

The chain recombines TRBV5-6 with TRBJ2-3; D gene ambiguous. Germline loops: CDR1 SGHDT, CDR2 YYEEEE. Trimming cost V 4 bases and J 4 bases, with 13 bases left between them. The CDR3 consists of 14 residues. The CDR3: CASSPRRVADTQYF. The CDR3, as DNA: TGTGCCAGCAGCCCCCGCCGAGTGGCAGATACGCAGTATTTT.

The CDR3: CASSSPGQGARGYTF. In DNA, the CDR3 is TGTGCCAGTAGTTCACCGGGACAGGGGGCGCGTGGCTACACCTTC. The rearrangement joins TRBV19 to TRBJ1-2, with 12 bases identical to TRBD1. CDR3 size: 15 residues. J lost 7 bases, V lost 5 bases, and 8 bases had no gene match. The germline V gene encodes CDR1 LNHDA and CDR2 SQIVND (reference sequence).

The V call is TRBV23-1, the J call TRBJ1-5; TRBD1 aligns across 7 bases. TRBV23-1 is an ORF, with its function uncertain. Unmatched junction bases numbered 16, after V lost 0 bases and J lost 5 bases. The CDR3 length is 19 residues. CDR3 loop: CASSQSMAGGSSIYQPQHF. Here the CDR3 DNA reads TGCGCCAGCAGTCAATCGATGGCAGGGGGAAGTAGCATTTATCAGCCCCAGCATTTT.